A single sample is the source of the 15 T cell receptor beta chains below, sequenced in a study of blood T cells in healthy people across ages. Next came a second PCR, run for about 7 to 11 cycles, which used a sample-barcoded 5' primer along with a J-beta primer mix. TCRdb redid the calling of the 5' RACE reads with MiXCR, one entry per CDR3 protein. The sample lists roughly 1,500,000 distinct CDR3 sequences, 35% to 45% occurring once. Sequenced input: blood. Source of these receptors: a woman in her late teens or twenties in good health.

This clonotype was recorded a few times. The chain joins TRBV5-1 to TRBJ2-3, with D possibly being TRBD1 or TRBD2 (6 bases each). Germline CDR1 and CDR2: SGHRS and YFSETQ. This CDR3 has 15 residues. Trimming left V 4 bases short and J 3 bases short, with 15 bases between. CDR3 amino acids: CASSRSGAMTDTQYF. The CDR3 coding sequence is TGCGCCAGCAGCAGGTCGGGGGCGATGACAGATACGCAGTATTTT.

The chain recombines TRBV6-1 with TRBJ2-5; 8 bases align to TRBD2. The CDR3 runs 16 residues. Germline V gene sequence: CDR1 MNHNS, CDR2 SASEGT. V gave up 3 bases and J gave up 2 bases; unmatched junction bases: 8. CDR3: CASSERGAFQQETQYF. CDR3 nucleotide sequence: TGTGCCAGCAGTGAGCGGGGGGCTTTCCAACAAGAGACCCAGTACTTC.

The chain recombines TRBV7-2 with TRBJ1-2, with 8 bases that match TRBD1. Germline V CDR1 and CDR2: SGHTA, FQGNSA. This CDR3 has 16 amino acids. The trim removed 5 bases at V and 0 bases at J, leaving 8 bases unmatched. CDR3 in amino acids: CASSPRTGTSNYGYTF. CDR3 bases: TGTGCCAGCAGCCCACGGACAGGGACCTCTAACTATGGCTACACCTTC.

CDR3: CASSLDYGGAGLYDQPQHF. In DNA, the CDR3 is TGTGCCAGCAGCTTAGATTATGGGGGTGCGGGGTTATACGATCAGCCCCAGCATTTT. The chain has TRBV7-2 and TRBJ1-5; D may be TRBD1 (5 bases). With 1 base removed from V and 5 bases from J, the gap between germline ends came to 24 bases. This CDR3 contains 19 residues. Germline V gene data show CDR1 as SGHTA and CDR2 as FQGNSA.

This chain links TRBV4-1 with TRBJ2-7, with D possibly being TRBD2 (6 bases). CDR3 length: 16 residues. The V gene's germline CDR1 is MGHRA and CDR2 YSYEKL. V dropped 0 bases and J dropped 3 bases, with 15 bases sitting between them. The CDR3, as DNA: TGCGCCAGCAGCCAAGACCCCGGAGCGGGCGGCTACGAGCAGTACTTC. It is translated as CASSQDPGAGGYEQYF.

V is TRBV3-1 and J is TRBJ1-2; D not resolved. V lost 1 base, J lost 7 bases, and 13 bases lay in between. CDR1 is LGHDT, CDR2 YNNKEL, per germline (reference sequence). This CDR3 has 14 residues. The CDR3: CASSQAGEKGGYTF. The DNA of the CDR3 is TGTGCCAGCAGCCAAGCTGGCGAAAAGGGTGGCTACACCTTC.

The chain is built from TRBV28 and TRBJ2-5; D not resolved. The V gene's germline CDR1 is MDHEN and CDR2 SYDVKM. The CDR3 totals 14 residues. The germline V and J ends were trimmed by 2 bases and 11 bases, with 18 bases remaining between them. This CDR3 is CASSLAALTSDQYF. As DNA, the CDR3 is TGTGCCAGCAGTTTAGCGGCGCTCACCTCCGATCAGTACTTC.

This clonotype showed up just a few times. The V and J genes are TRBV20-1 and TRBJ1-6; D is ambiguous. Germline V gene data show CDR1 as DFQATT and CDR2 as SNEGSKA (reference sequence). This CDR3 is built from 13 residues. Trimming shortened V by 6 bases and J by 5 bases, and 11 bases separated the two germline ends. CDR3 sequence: CSAREFHNSPLHF. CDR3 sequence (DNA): TGCAGTGCCCGGGAATTCCATAATTCACCCCTCCACTTT.

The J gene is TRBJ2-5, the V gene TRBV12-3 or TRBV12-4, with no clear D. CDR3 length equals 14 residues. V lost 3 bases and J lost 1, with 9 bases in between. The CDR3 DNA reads TGTGCCAGCAGTTTTGCGGAGCTCCAAGAGACCCAGTACTTC. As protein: CASSFAELQETQYF.

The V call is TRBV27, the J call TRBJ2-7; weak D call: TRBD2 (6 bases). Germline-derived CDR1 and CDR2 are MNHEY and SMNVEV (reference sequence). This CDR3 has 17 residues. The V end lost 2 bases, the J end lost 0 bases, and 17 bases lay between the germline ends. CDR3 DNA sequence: TGTGCCAGCAGTTTACAGGGCGTCCGGGGGAGCTCCTACGAGCAGTACTTC. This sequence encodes CASSLQGVRGSSYEQYF.

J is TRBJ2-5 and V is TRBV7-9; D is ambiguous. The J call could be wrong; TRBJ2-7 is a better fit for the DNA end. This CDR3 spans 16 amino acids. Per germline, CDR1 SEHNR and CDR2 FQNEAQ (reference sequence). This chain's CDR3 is CASSLVSGTKNHEQYF. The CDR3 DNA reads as TGTGCCAGCAGCTTAGTGAGTGGAACCAAAAACCACGAGCAGTACTTC.

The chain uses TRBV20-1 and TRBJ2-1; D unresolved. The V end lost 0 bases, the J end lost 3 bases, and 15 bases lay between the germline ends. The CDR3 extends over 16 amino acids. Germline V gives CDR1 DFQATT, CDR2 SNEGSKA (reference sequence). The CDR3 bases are TGCAGTGCTAGAGATGGTAGGACCCCCCACTACAATGAGCAGTTCTTC. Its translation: CSARDGRTPHYNEQFF.

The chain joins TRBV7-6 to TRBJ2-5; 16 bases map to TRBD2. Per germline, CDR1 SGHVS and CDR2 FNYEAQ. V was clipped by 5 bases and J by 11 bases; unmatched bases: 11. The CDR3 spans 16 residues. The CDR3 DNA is TGTGCCAGCAGCCCCGGGACTAGCGGGGGGGCTGGTGAGCAGTACTTC. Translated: CASSPGTSGGAGEQYF.

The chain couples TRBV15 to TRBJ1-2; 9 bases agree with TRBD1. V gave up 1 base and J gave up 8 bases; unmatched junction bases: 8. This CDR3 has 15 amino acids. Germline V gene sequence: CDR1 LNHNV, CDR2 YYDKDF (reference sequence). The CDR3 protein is CATSRGDRGAEGYTF. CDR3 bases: TGTGCCACCAGCAGAGGAGACAGGGGGGCTGAAGGCTACACCTTC.

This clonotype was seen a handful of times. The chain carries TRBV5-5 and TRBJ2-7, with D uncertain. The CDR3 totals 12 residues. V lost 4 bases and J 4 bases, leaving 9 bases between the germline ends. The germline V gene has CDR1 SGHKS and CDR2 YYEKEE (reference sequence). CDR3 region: CASSVDLYEQYF. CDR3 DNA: TGTGCCAGCAGCGTGGATCTTTACGAGCAGTACTTC.